These T cell receptor beta chains were read from a single sample in a study of T cells after somatic rescue of genetic block. Produced via immunoSEQ multiplex PCR; TCRdb's table is partial and in-frame only. In the table there are 9,500 to 15,000 clones, more than 65% of which are singletons. Sequencing input: peripheral blood mononuclear cells (PBMCs). The receptors were sampled from a boy between 10 and 17 years old. Both conserved end residues are part of each CDR3. Fields, in order: V gene, J gene, D gene, clone size, CDR3 DNA, CDR3 protein. A D gene is named only where the DNA matches it firmly. Where a row states a size, it is once, few, many or the class of an expanded clone; other rows omit it.

TRBV2	TRBJ1-4	-	-	TGTGCCAGCAGGCAGGGGACGCAGCCTAATGAAAAACTGTTTTTT	CASRQGTQPNEKLFF
TRBV19	TRBJ2-5	TRBD1	-	TGTGCCAGTAGTTTCCTGACAGGGGGCAAGGGGGAGACCCAGTACTTC	CASSFLTGGKGETQYF
TRBV27	TRBJ1-5	-	medium-sized	TGTGCCAGCAGTTTCCGGGTTGCTCAGCCCCAGCATTTT	CASSFRVAQPQHF
TRBV30	TRBJ1-1	TRBD1	once	TGTGCCTGTTTGACAGGGGCCCAGAACACTGAAGCTTTCTTT	CACLTGAQNTEAFF
TRBV18	TRBJ1-1	-	-	TGTGCCAGCTCACCGACACCCGGGACATCGGGGGACACTGAAGCTTTCTTT	CASSPTPGTSGDTEAFF
TRBV4-1	TRBJ2-7	TRBD1	once	TGCGCCAGCAGCCAAGTCAAGGGGGCAGGGCCTTCCTACGAGCAGTACTTC	CASSQVKGAGPSYEQYF
TRBV7-3	TRBJ2-1	TRBD2	-	TGTGCCAGCAGCAATACTAGCGATCTTTACAATGAGCAGTTCTTC	CASSNTSDLYNEQFF
TRBV6-6	TRBJ1-3	TRBD1	once	TGTGCCAGCAGCTTAGGGGGCGCGGGGGGAAACACCATATATTTT	CASSLGGAGGNTIYF
TRBV7-3	TRBJ1-2	TRBD1	-	TGTGCCAGCAGCTTAACAGGGGGCGAGAACTATGGCTACACCTTC	CASSLTGGENYGYTF
TRBV6-5	TRBJ2-2	-	-	TGTGCCAGCACTCCCGGGATCTACAACACCGGGGAGCTGTTTTTT	CASTPGIYNTGELFF
TRBV28	TRBJ1-5	-	-	TGTGCCAGCAGTTTATTAGGGGGTCAGCCCCAGCATTTT	CASSLLGGQPQHF
TRBV6-1	TRBJ2-4	-	-	TGTGCCAGCAGTTCCCAAGATCCGGGCATTCAGTACTTC	CASSSQDPGIQYF
TRBV7-3	TRBJ2-7	-	-	TGTGCCAGCAGCCTAACAGGGTTCTACGAGCAGTACTTC	CASSLTGFYEQYF
TRBV18	TRBJ2-1	TRBD2	-	TGTGCCAGCTCACCTTTAGCGGGACCCGCGAATGAGCAGTTCTTC	CASSPLAGPANEQFF
TRBV18	TRBJ1-5	TRBD1	-	TGTGCCAGCTCACCAGGGGGACAGTATAGCAATCAGCCCCAGCATTTT	CASSPGGQYSNQPQHF
TRBV7-3	TRBJ2-1	-	-	TGTGCCAGCAGCTTAAGGCCAGGGGATTACAATGAGCAGTTCTTC	CASSLRPGDYNEQFF
TRBV5-4	TRBJ2-7	TRBD1	-	TGTGCCAGCAGCTTAGGACAGGGGGACCAGCGGATTTCCTACGAGCAGTACTTC	CASSLGQGDQRISYEQYF
TRBV9	TRBJ2-5	TRBD1	-	TGTGCCAGCAGCGTAGGGACAGGGGGCGGTGGCCAAGAGACCCAGTACTTC	CASSVGTGGGGQETQYF
TRBV7-9	TRBJ2-7	-	-	TGTGCCAGCACTTCCCGGGACACCCAACACGAGCAGTACTTC	CASTSRDTQHEQYF
TRBV11-2	TRBJ2-2	-	-	TGTGCCAGCAGCTTATTGAAATCCGGGGAGCTGTTTTTT	CASSLLKSGELFF
TRBV6-1	TRBJ2-7	TRBD2	-	TGTGCCAGCAGTGAGCCACGGGGGGCCTACGAGCAGTACTTC	CASSEPRGAYEQYF
TRBV5-1	TRBJ1-6	TRBD1	-	TGCGCCAGCAGCGCCGGACAGGTTCTCTATAATTCACCCCTCCACTTT	CASSAGQVLYNSPLHF
TRBV25-1	TRBJ2-5	TRBD1	-	TGTGCCAGCAGTGATCTACAGGGGCCCCAAGAGACCCAGTACTTC	CASSDLQGPQETQYF
TRBV20-1	TRBJ2-1	-	once	TGCAGTTATCCGGGGCCCAATGAGCAGTTCTTC	CSYPGPNEQFF
TRBV27	TRBJ2-7	-	-	TGTGCCAGCAGTTTAAGGAATAGCTACGAGCAGTACTTC	CASSLRNSYEQYF
TRBV28	TRBJ2-7	TRBD2	-	TGTGCCAGCATGACTAGCGGGACGGGTGCCTACGAGCAGTACTTC	CASMTSGTGAYEQYF
TRBV28	TRBJ2-7	-	-	TGTGCCAGCAGTTTTGGGGGCTGGTCCTACGAGCAGTACTTC	CASSFGGWSYEQYF
TRBV7-9	TRBJ2-5	-	medium-sized	TGTGCCAGCAGCTTTTTCAGCCAAGAGACCCAGTACTTC	CASSFFSQETQYF
TRBV5-4	TRBJ1-1	-	once	TGTGCCAGCAGCTTGGTTGGAGGGAGGAACACTGAAGCTTTCTTT	CASSLVGGRNTEAFF
TRBV11-2	TRBJ2-1	TRBD2	-	TGTGCCAGCAGCCGGACTCTAGCGGGAGCCTACAATGAGCAGTTCTTC	CASSRTLAGAYNEQFF
TRBV6-1	TRBJ2-7	TRBD1	-	TGTGCCAGCAGTGAAGGGGGGACAGGGGTATACGAGCAGTACTTC	CASSEGGTGVYEQYF
TRBV10-3	TRBJ2-7	TRBD1	-	TGTGCCTCTGACCCGGGACAGGGATATCACGAGCAGTACTTC	CASDPGQGYHEQYF
TRBV28	TRBJ1-4	TRBD1	-	TGTGCCAGCAGTTCCCAGGGGGGTAATGAAAAACTGTTTTTT	CASSSQGGNEKLFF
TRBV6-1	TRBJ1-2	TRBD1	-	TGTGCCAGCAGTTCAACAGGGGGCGACTATGGCTACACCTTC	CASSSTGGDYGYTF
TRBV7-6	TRBJ2-1	-	-	TGTGCCAGCAGCCTACTTGGGACTCCCTACAATGAGCAGTTCTTC	CASSLLGTPYNEQFF
TRBV10-1	TRBJ2-3	-	once	TGCGCCAGCAGTGAGTCGAAATCCTCCAGCGGCACAGATACGCAGTATTTT	CASSESKSSSGTDTQYF
TRBV13	TRBJ2-3	-	few	TGTGCCAGCAGCTTAAGGGGGGGGGCCAGGGATACGCAGTATTTT	CASSLRGGARDTQYF
TRBV11-2	TRBJ2-7	TRBD2	-	TGTGCCAGCAGCTTAGATAGCCCAGAGCGGGGATCACGGGGGGAGCAGTACTTC	CASSLDSPERGSRGEQYF
TRBV5-1	TRBJ2-3	-	-	TGCGCCAGCAGCTCCCTTCCGGGCCCAGATACGCAGTATTTT	CASSSLPGPDTQYF
TRBV27	TRBJ2-3	-	-	TGTGCCAGCAGTTTAGGCCTGCCAGATACGCAGTATTTT	CASSLGLPDTQYF
TRBV29-1	TRBJ1-2	-	medium-sized	TGCAGCGTTTTCGGGGCCGAGGGCTACACCTTC	CSVFGAEGYTF
TRBV5-6	TRBJ2-1	-	-	TGTGCCAGCAGCTTGCAGGTCGTCTATGAGCAGTTCTTC	CASSLQVVYEQFF
TRBV4-2	TRBJ2-7	-	-	TGTGCCAGCAGTCCAAGCCCCAGCGGTGCCTACGAGCAGTACTTC	CASSPSPSGAYEQYF
TRBV7-9	TRBJ2-7	TRBD2	-	TGTGCCAGCAGCAGGACTAGCTCCCGGTCCTACGAGCAGTACTTC	CASSRTSSRSYEQYF
TRBV9	TRBJ2-1	TRBD2	-	TGTGCCAGCAGCTCCCATGGGGGACTAGCGGGAAGCGGGGGGTACAATGAGCAGTTCTTC	CASSSHGGLAGSGGYNEQFF
TRBV19	TRBJ2-2	TRBD1	-	TGTGCCAGTAGCCTTAAGACAGGGGCGGTTGGGGAGCTGTTTTTT	CASSLKTGAVGELFF
TRBV7-9	TRBJ2-3	TRBD2	-	TGTGCCAGCAGCTTAGTTCCGGGACTAGCGGGAGGAGATACGCAGTATTTT	CASSLVPGLAGGDTQYF
TRBV6-5	TRBJ1-2	TRBD1	-	TGTGCCAGCAGCTCTACAGGGGCTGGCTACACCTTC	CASSSTGAGYTF
TRBV5-4	TRBJ2-1	-	-	TGTGCCAGCAGCTCCAGTTCCACTAGCTTGAACAATGAGCAGTTCTTC	CASSSSSTSLNNEQFF
TRBV7-9	TRBJ1-5	-	few	TGTGCCAGCAGCGGCCCAGGGAATCAGCCCCAGCATTTT	CASSGPGNQPQHF
TRBV30	TRBJ2-7	TRBD2	-	TGTGCCTGGAGTCCCCTAGCGGGCGAGCAGTACTTC	CAWSPLAGEQYF
TRBV27	TRBJ2-1	TRBD2	-	TGTGCCAGCAGTTTATTCCTAGCGGGGGGGCGAAATGAGCAGTTCTTC	CASSLFLAGGRNEQFF